What follows describes a single T cell receptor beta chain. The sample is drawn from a study of blood T cells in healthy people across ages. Through a sample-barcoded 5' primer and a J-beta primer mix, a second PCR was run for about 7 to 12 cycles. TCRdb re-derived calls from the 5' RACE reads in MiXCR, one entry per CDR3 protein. The sample lists about 1,500,000 distinct CDR3 sequences; 42% were seen once. There are 15 residues in the CDR3. From germline, CDR1 is KGHSH and CDR2 LQKENI. The V gene end was trimmed by 2 bases and the J gene end by 10 bases; junction bases not matched to a gene: 12. This TCR came from a woman aged 18-29 years in good health. This chain joins TRBV18 and TRBJ1-2, with 8 positions matching TRBD1. The sample taken for sequencing was blood. This CDR3 is CASSPNGQGIVDYTF. The CDR3 nucleotides read TGTGCCAGCTCACCAAACGGACAGGGTATAGTCGACTACACCTTC.